These 21 T cell receptor beta chains came from one sample sequenced in a study of blood T cell repertoires in COVID-19. Method: immunoSEQ multiplex PCR; TCRdb's copy keeps in-frame clones and lacks some. Of some 230,000 clones listed, around 83% were seen once; the top ten hold approximately 8.4%. Sequenced material: peripheral blood. These receptor sequences come from a woman older than 75 with COVID-19, enrolled during active disease.

Turning to this clone: At one of its ends the junction is not consistent with the germline gene, which may arise from a read error. The chain uses TRBV5-1 and TRBJ1-1, with D unclear. CDR3 length equals 13 residues. Germline V gene lookup returns CDR1 SGHRS and CDR2 YFSETQ. CDR3 coding DNA: TGCGTCAGCAGCTTGACGGGAGAGACTGAAGCTTTCTTT. Amino acid sequence: CVSSLTGETEAFF.

The rearrangement joins TRBV18 to TRBJ2-5, with D maybe TRBD2 (7 bases). CDR3 size: 16 residues. V was clipped by 1 base and J by 2 bases, with 14 bases between them. Germline CDR1 reads KGHSH; CDR2 reads LQKENI. The CDR3 protein is CASSPLAGGTQETQYF. CDR3 nucleotides: TGTGCCAGCTCACCACTAGCGGGCGGGACACAAGAGACCCAGTACTTC.

This chain connects TRBV24-1 to TRBJ1-2; D call uncertain. Deletions cut 7 bases from V and 9 bases from J, with 11 bases between. Germline loops: CDR1 KGHDR, CDR2 SFDVKD. The CDR3 totals 11 residues. The DNA for the CDR3 is TGTGCCACCAGGTGGGAGGGAAGCTACACCTTC. This translates into CATRWEGSYTF.

Remarks on this clone: This same CDR3 is encoded by further DNA sequences in the sample. The chain is built from TRBV9 and TRBJ1-3; unclear D gene. The CDR3 totals 14 residues. Trimming pared 0 bases from V and 0 bases from J, leaving 4 bases between. The germline V gene has CDR1 SGDLS and CDR2 YYNGEE. The CDR3 coding sequence is TGTGCCAGCAGCGTAGCTACCTCTGGAAACACCATATATTTT. It is translated as CASSVATSGNTIYF.

The chain combines TRBV4-1 with TRBJ2-2, with 8 nucleotides matching TRBD2. The CDR3 extends over 19 amino acids. In germline, CDR1 is MGHRA, CDR2 YSYEKL. The V and J ends lost 0 bases and 1 base, in that order; junction bases with no gene match: 10. CDR3 nucleotide sequence: TGCGCCAGCAGCCAAGATCGTGCCCAGCGGGGGTTGAACACCGGGGAGCTGTTTTTT. Translating it yields CASSQDRAQRGLNTGELFF.

Regarding this clone: A read error may account for a junction end that differs from germline. The gene calls are TRBV6-6 and TRBJ2-7, with 7 bases that match TRBD2. Germline V gene lookup returns CDR1 MNHNY and CDR2 SVGAGI (reference sequence). The CDR3 covers 14 residues. The CDR3 nucleotides are TGTGCCACCAGTTTCGGGGGAGGGAGGTACGAGCAGTACTTC. Translated: CATSFGGGRYEQYF.

Details on this clone: The same CDR3 can be traced to other DNA sequences in this sample. V gene TRBV18 combines with J gene TRBJ2-1, with D unresolved. Looked up from germline, CDR1 is KGHSH and CDR2 is LQKENI. V lost 2 bases and J lost 6, with 8 bases in between. CDR3 size: 13 residues. The CDR3 DNA follows: TGTGCCAGCTCACCATTCGGTGGCAATGAGCAGTTCTTC. Translating gives CASSPFGGNEQFF.

This clone has a handful of counts. The chain uses TRBV30 and TRBJ1-1, with D unclear. The germline V and J ends were trimmed by 5 bases and 11 bases, with 15 bases remaining between them. This CDR3 has 11 amino acids. From germline, CDR1 is GTSNPN and CDR2 SVGIG (reference sequence). The CDR3 is CAWLPGSWAFF. The CDR3, as DNA: TGTGCCTGGCTCCCCGGTTCGTGGGCTTTCTTT.

This clone was found a few times. The chain couples TRBV19 to TRBJ2-5; 7 bases match TRBD1. The V and J ends lost 4 bases and 1 base, in that order; junction bases with no gene match: 6. Germline CDR1 and CDR2: LNHDA and SQIVND (reference sequence). The CDR3 covers 15 residues. Written as DNA, the CDR3 is TGTGCCAGTAGTAGAGACAGGGTAGGCCAAGAGACCCAGTACTTC. This sequence encodes CASSRDRVGQETQYF. The full variable domain, with the rest looked up from reference TRBV19 and TRBJ2-5, is DGGITQSPKYLFRKEGQNVTLSCEQNLNHDAMYWYRQDPGQGLRLIYYSQIVNDFQKGDIAEGYSVSREKKESFPLTVTSAQKNPTAFYLCASSRDRVGQETQYFGPGTRLLVL.

The V and J genes are TRBV28 and TRBJ1-1; D may be TRBD1 (5 bases). The CDR3 is made up of 13 amino acids. Trimming pared 6 bases from V and 5 bases from J, leaving 13 bases between. CDR1 MDHEN and CDR2 SYDVKM come from the germline V gene. Here the CDR3 DNA reads TGTGCCAGCAGACCTGTGAAGGGGACTGAAGCTTTCTTT. Amino acid sequence: CASRPVKGTEAFF.

The V gene is TRBV7-3, the J gene TRBJ2-1; weak D call: TRBD1 (6 bases). The germline CDR1 and CDR2 sequences are SGHTA and FQGTGA. CDR3 size: 13 residues. V lost 5 bases and J lost 3, with 8 bases in between. The CDR3 nucleotides are TGTGCCAGCAGCCTCAGGGGCTACAATGAGCAGTTCTTC. The encoded protein is CASSLRGYNEQFF.

This chain connects TRBV2 to TRBJ2-7; 8 nucleotides match TRBD2. The CDR3 covers 17 residues. CDR1 SNHLY and CDR2 FYNNEI come from the germline V gene. The ends lost 7 bases at V and 1 base at J; junction bases unmatched: 15. CDR3: CASKRIRSGGASYEQYF. The CDR3 coding sequence is TGTGCCAGCAAAAGAATCCGAAGCGGGGGTGCATCCTACGAGCAGTACTTC.

The rearrangement links TRBV15 to TRBJ1-3; TRBD1 matches 7 bases. This CDR3 has 17 residues. The trim removed 5 bases at V and 4 bases at J, leaving 14 bases unmatched. CDR1 and CDR2 (germline): LNHNV, YYDKDF (reference sequence). The CDR3 here is CATSSFRPGGRGNTIYF. As DNA, the CDR3 is TGTGCCACCAGCTCCTTTAGACCAGGGGGACGAGGAAACACCATATATTTT.

The chain uses TRBV9 and TRBJ2-1, with D hard to call. This CDR3 has 16 amino acids. Germline V gene data show CDR1 as SGDLS and CDR2 as YYNGEE. Trimming pared 0 bases from V and 3 bases from J, leaving 13 bases between. The CDR3 loop is CASSVGPTLNYNEQFF. CDR3 bases: TGTGCCAGCAGCGTAGGTCCCACACTAAACTACAATGAGCAGTTCTTC.

V and J are TRBV30 and TRBJ2-7, with D unresolved. Trimming took off 2 bases at V and 2 bases at J, with 4 bases between the two ends. This CDR3 spans 11 amino acids. Germline V gene data show CDR1 as GTSNPN and CDR2 as SVGIG (reference sequence). In DNA, the CDR3 is TGTGCCTGGAGTCCCGCCTACGAGCAGTACTTC. This gives the protein CAWSPAYEQYF.

This rearrangement joins TRBV28 to TRBJ1-4; tentative D call: TRBD1 (6 bases). Trimming removed 4 bases at V and 10 bases at J, with 13 bases between. The germline V gene has CDR1 MDHEN and CDR2 SYDVKM. This CDR3 contains 13 residues. CDR3 DNA sequence: TGTGCCAGCAGTTCACAGGGTATCGGAAAACTGTTTTTT. Residues: CASSSQGIGKLFF.

The chain recombines TRBV10-3 with TRBJ2-1; D remains unclear. The CDR3 has 13 amino acids. Germline V gives CDR1 ENHRY, CDR2 SYGVKD. Trimming left V 5 bases short and J 5 bases short, with 10 bases between. The CDR3 nucleotides read TGTGCCATCAGTAGCTTACTCGACAATGAGCAGTTCTTC. It is translated as CAISSLLDNEQFF.

This clone has only one observation. The same CDR3 can be traced to other DNA sequences in this sample. The chain combines TRBV29-1 with TRBJ1-6; the match to TRBD1 covers 7 bases. The junction had 5 bases not matched to a gene; V was cut back by 5 bases and J by 7 bases. The CDR3 length is 13 residues. Germline assignment: CDR1 SQVTM and CDR2 ANQGSEA. As DNA, the CDR3 is TGCAGCGTTTCACAGGGGAACAATTCACCCCTCCACTTT. Translation: CSVSQGNNSPLHF.

The rearrangement joins TRBV6-4 to TRBJ2-1; 8 bases align to TRBD2. V dropped 0 bases and J dropped 6; count of bases not matched to a gene: 7. In germline, CDR1 is MRHNA, CDR2 SNTAGT. The CDR3 totals 16 residues. The CDR3 region has the DNA TGTGCCAGCAGTGACTCGATGGCGACTAGCGCCAATGAGCAGTTCTTC. This encodes CASSDSMATSANEQFF.

The rearrangement joins TRBV7-9 to TRBJ2-7, with 15 bases that match TRBD2. CDR3 size: 18 residues. The J segment lost 2 bases and the V segment lost 5 bases, leaving 10 bases of the junction unmatched. CDR1 is SEHNR, CDR2 FQNEAQ, per germline (reference sequence). CDR3 DNA: TGTGCCAGCAGCCCTCACGGACTAGCGGGAGGGCTAGCCTACGAGCAGTACTTC. Its translation is CASSPHGLAGGLAYEQYF.

This clone was observed a handful of times. The chain recombines TRBV6-6 with TRBJ1-5; no clear D gene. The CDR3 is 12 residues long. V was shortened by 5 bases and J by 4 bases, with 6 bases between the two germline ends. Germline CDR1 and CDR2: MNHNY and SVGAGI (reference sequence). The CDR3 coding sequence is TGTGCCAGCAGTGGTCAGAATCAGCCCCAGCATTTT. Residues: CASSGQNQPQHF.